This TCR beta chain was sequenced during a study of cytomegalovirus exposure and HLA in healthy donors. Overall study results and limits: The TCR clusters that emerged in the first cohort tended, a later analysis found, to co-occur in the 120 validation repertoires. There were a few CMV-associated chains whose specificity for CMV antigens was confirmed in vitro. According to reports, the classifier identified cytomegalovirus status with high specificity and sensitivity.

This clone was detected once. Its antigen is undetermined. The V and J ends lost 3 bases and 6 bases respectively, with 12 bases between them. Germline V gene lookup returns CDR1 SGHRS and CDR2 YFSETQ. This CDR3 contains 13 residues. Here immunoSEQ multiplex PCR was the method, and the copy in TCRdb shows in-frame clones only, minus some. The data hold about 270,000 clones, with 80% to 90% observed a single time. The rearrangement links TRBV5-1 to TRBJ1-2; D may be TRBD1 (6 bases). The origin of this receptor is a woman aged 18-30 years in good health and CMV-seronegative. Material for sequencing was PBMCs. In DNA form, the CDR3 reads TGCGCCAGCAGCTCAGAACCAGGGGATGGCTACACCTTC. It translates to CASSSEPGDGYTF. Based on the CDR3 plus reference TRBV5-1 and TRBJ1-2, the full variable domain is KAGVTQTPRYLIKTRGQQVTLSCSPISGHRSVSWYQQTPGQGLQFLFEYFSETQRNKGNFPGRFSGRQFSNSRSEMNVSTLELGDSALYLCASSSEPGDGYTFGSGTRLTVV.